A selection of T cell receptor beta chains follows, all from one sample in a study of blood T cell repertoires in COVID-19. Generated by immunoSEQ multiplex PCR, the TCRdb table keeps only in-frame clones and is missing some. The repertoire holds more than 200,000 clones, with around 82% as singletons. The sample was PBMCs or T cells enriched from blood (not recorded which). These receptors were collected from a man aged 30 to 39 with acute COVID-19. The CDR3 runs from the conserved cysteine through the conserved F or W. D genes are given only for firm matches. The listing skips clone size in some rows; elsewhere it reads once, few, many or a size class.

D gene: NA
V gene: TRBV27
clone size: NA
J gene: TRBJ2-7
CDR3 protein: CASSREGDLSYEQYF
CDR3 DNA: TGTGCCAGCAGTAGGGAGGGGGACCTCTCCTACGAGCAGTACTTC

D gene: NA
V gene: TRBV7-9
clone size: NA
J gene: TRBJ1-2
CDR3 protein: CASSSLGLSAVIDGYTF
CDR3 DNA: TGTGCCAGCAGCTCATTGGGACTGTCGGCGGTAATAGATGGCTACACCTTC

D gene: TRBD2
V gene: TRBV11-2
clone size: NA
J gene: TRBJ2-3
CDR3 protein: CAVSGLAGLDTQYF
CDR3 DNA: TGTGCCGTCTCGGGACTAGCGGGGCTAGATACGCAGTATTTT

D gene: NA
V gene: TRBV12-3/TRBV12-4
clone size: NA
J gene: TRBJ1-1
CDR3 protein: CASTLVSNTEAFF
CDR3 DNA: TGTGCCAGCACCCTAGTCTCAAACACTGAAGCTTTCTTT

D gene: NA
V gene: TRBV30
clone size: NA
J gene: TRBJ1-6
CDR3 protein: CAWSGGTNSPLHF
CDR3 DNA: TGTGCCTGGAGCGGGGGAACCAATTCACCCCTCCACTTT

D gene: NA
V gene: TRBV28
clone size: NA
J gene: TRBJ1-3
CDR3 protein: CASSSRVQTGNTIYF
CDR3 DNA: TGTGCCAGCAGCTCCAGGGTACAGACTGGAAACACCATATATTTT

D gene: TRBD2
V gene: TRBV6-4
clone size: many
J gene: TRBJ2-3
CDR3 protein: CASSDGTSGGTDTQYF
CDR3 DNA: TGTGCCAGCAGTGACGGGACTAGCGGGGGCACAGATACGCAGTATTTT

D gene: NA
V gene: TRBV19
clone size: many
J gene: TRBJ2-2
CDR3 protein: CASTPVAGELFF
CDR3 DNA: TGTGCCAGTACCCCGGTTGCCGGGGAGCTGTTTTTT

D gene: TRBD1
V gene: TRBV7-9
clone size: NA
J gene: TRBJ1-2
CDR3 protein: CASSLDRSATYGYTF
CDR3 DNA: TGTGCCAGCAGCCTGGACAGGTCCGCGACCTATGGCTACACCTTC

D gene: NA
V gene: TRBV4-1
clone size: NA
J gene: TRBJ2-7
CDR3 protein: CASSQDRGGRPYEQYF
CDR3 DNA: TGCGCCAGCAGCCAAGATAGGGGGGGGCGCCCCTACGAGCAGTACTTC

D gene: TRBD1
V gene: TRBV2
clone size: NA
J gene: TRBJ2-7
CDR3 protein: CASSERFGQGSYEQYF
CDR3 DNA: TGTGCCAGCAGTGAAAGGTTCGGACAGGGGTCCTACGAGCAGTACTTC

D gene: NA
V gene: TRBV14
clone size: NA
J gene: TRBJ2-2
CDR3 protein: CASSAMEAGDGELFF
CDR3 DNA: TGTGCCAGCAGCGCTATGGAGGCGGGTGACGGGGAGCTGTTTTTT

D gene: NA
V gene: TRBV29-1
clone size: NA
J gene: TRBJ1-1
CDR3 protein: CSGTVLDITEAFF
CDR3 DNA: TGCAGCGGGACAGTGTTGGATATTACTGAAGCTTTCTTT

D gene: NA
V gene: TRBV4-1
clone size: NA
J gene: TRBJ2-7
CDR3 protein: CASSGTGSTYEQYF
CDR3 DNA: TGCGCCAGCAGCGGAACAGGTTCGACCTACGAGCAGTACTTC